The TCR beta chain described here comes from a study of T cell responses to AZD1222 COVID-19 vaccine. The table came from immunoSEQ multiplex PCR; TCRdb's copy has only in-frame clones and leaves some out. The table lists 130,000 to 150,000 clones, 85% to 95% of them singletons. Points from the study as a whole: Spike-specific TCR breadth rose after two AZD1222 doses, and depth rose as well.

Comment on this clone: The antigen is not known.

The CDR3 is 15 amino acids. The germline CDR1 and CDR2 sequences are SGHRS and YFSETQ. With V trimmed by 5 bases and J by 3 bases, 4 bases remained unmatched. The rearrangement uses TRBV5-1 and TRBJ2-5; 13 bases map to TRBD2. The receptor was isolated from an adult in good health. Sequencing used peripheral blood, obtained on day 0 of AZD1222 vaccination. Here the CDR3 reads CASRTSGGIEETQYF. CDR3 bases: TGCGCCAGCAGGACTAGCGGGGGGATTGAAGAGACCCAGTACTTC.